Sequencing of this T cell receptor beta chain was carried out in a study of radiation and T cells in renal cell carcinoma. Study-wide findings and caveats: Without pretreatment biopsies, baseline tumor clonotype presence was undetermined. Top tumor clonotypes rose in blood 2 weeks post-radiation, then contracted.

The repertoire was sequenced with immunoSEQ multiplex PCR; TCRdb's copy has only in-frame clones and lacks some. The sample consists of over 120,000 clones, approximately 86% of them appearing once. Time point given: blood 4 weeks post-SBRT, at nephrectomy. Noted treatment: 15 Gy SBRT to primary tumor, nephrectomy 4 weeks later. This renal cell carcinoma was of the clear cell type. Germline CDR1 and CDR2: SGHTA and FQGNSA. V lost 5 bases and J lost 7, with 14 bases in between. There are 14 residues in the CDR3. Concerning this clone: Its matching antigen is unknown.

The rearrangement joins TRBV7-2 to TRBJ2-2; possible D gene TRBD1, 5 bases. This clonotype was obtained from a woman in her 50s with renal cell carcinoma. Sequenced here: blood, sampled from a patient whose treatment included radiotherapy and nephrectomy. The CDR3 region is CASSATGIYGELFF. The CDR3 DNA is TGTGCCAGCAGCGCTACAGGAATTTACGGGGAGCTGTTTTTT. Full variable domain (missing parts from reference TRBV7-2 and TRBJ2-2): GAGVSQSPSNKVTEKGKDVELRCDPISGHTALYWYRQSLGQGLEFLIYFQGNSAPDKSGLPSDRFSAERTGGSVSTLTIQRTQQEDSAVYLCASSATGIYGELFFGEGSRLTVL.